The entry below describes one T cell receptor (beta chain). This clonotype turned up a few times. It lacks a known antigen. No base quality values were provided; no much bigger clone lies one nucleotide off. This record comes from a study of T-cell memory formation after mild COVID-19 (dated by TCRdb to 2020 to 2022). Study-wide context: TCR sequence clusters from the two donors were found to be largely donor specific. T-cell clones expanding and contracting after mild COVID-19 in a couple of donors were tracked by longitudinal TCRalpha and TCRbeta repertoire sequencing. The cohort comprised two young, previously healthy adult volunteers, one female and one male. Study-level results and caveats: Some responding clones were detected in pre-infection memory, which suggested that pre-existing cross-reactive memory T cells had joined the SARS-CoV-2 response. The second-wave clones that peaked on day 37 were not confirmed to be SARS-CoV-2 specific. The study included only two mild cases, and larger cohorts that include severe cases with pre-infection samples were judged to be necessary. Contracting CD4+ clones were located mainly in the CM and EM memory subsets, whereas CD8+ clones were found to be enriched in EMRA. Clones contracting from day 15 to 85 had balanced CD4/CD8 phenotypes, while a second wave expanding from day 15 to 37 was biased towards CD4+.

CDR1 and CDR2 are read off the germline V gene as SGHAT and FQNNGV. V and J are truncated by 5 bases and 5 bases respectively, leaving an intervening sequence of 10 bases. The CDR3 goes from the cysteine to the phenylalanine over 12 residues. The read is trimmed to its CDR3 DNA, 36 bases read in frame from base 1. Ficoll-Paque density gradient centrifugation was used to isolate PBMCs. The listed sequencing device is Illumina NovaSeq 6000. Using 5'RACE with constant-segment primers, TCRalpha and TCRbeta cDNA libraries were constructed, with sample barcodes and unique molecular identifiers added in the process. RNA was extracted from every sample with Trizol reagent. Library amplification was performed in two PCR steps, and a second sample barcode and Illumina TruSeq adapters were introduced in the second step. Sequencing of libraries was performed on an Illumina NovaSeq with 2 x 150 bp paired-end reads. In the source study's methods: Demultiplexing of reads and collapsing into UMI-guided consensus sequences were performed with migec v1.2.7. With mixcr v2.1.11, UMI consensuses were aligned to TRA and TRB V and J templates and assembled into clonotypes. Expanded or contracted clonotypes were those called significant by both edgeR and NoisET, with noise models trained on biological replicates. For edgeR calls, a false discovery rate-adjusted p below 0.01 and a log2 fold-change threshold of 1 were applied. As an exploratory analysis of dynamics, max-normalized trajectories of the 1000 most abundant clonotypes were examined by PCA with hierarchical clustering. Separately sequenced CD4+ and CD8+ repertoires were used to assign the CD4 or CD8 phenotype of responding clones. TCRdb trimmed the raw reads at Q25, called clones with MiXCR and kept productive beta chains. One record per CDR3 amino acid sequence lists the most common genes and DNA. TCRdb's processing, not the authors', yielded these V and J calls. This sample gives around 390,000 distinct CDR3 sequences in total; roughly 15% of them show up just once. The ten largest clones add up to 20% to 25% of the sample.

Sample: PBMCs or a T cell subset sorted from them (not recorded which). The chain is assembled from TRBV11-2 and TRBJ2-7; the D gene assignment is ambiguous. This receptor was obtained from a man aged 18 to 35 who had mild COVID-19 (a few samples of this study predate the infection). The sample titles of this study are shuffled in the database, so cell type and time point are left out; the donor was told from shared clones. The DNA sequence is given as TGTGCCAGCAGCCCCCCGACAAACGAGCAGTACTTC. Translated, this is CASSPPTNEQYF.